Shown below are 8 T cell receptor beta chains from a single sample sequenced in a study of shared clonotypes between healthy human individuals. Here immunoSEQ multiplex PCR was the method, and the copy in TCRdb shows in-frame clones only, minus some. The table records about 1,500,000 clones, roughly 97% of them present only once. The source material was naive CD4+ T cells sorted from blood. The subset: CD45RA+ positively selected. The source is a young man in good health.

The chain couples TRBV6-7 to TRBJ1-5; D might be TRBD1 (6 bases). TRBV6-7 is flagged as an ORF with uncertain function. The CDR3 extends over 16 amino acids. Trimming stripped 2 bases from V and 0 bases from J, with 11 bases between. Written as DNA, the CDR3 is TGTGCCAGCAGTTACCCCGCACAGGGTAGCAATCAGCCCCAGCATTTT. Protein sequence: CASSYPAQGSNQPQHF.

The chain combines TRBV29-1 with TRBJ2-1; possibly TRBD1 for D (5 bases). Germline V gene lookup returns CDR1 SQVTM and CDR2 ANQGSEA. V lost 4 bases and J 5 bases, leaving 12 bases between the germline ends. This CDR3 region has 13 residues. CDR3 protein: CSVVPGSHNEQFF. The CDR3 DNA reads as TGCAGCGTTGTACCAGGGTCGCACAATGAGCAGTTCTTC.

The V call is TRBV18, the J call TRBJ1-1, with D tentatively TRBD1 (5 bases). V was shortened by 5 bases and J by 8 bases, with 12 bases between the two germline ends. From germline, CDR1 is KGHSH and CDR2 LQKENI. The CDR3 loop spans 12 amino acids. In DNA, the CDR3 is TGTGCCAGCTCAGGGGGGGGAACAGAAGCTTTCTTT. This encodes CASSGGGTEAFF.

Only one count was recorded for this clone. Other DNA sequences within the sample encode an identical CDR3. The V gene is TRBV4-3, the J gene TRBJ2-1, with no clear D. This CDR3 is built from 15 residues. V lost 2 bases, J lost 5 bases, and 13 bases lay in between. Germline CDR1 LGHNA, CDR2 YSLEER. CDR3: CASSQKILENNEQFF. As DNA, the CDR3 is TGCGCCAGCAGCCAAAAGATCCTGGAGAACAATGAGCAGTTCTTC.

The chain uses TRBV5-1 and TRBJ2-5, with D perhaps matching TRBD1 or TRBD2 (7 bases each). The CDR3 runs 15 residues. Trimming cost V 5 bases and J 9 bases, with 23 bases left between them. Germline CDR1 and CDR2: SGHRS and YFSETQ. The CDR3 nucleotides are TGCGCCAGCAGTCTTGGGACTAACCCCAGGGGGGCCCAGTACTTC. It translates to CASSLGTNPRGAQYF.

The chain links TRBV21-1 to TRBJ2-7; whether TRBD1, the table's D call, matches the DNA was not checked. TRBV21-1 is marked as a pseudogene. The CDR3 extends over 13 amino acids. CDR3 in DNA: TGTGCCAGCAGCAGGGGACAGGACTGCGAGCAGTACTTC. Residues: CASSRGQDCEQYF.

The V gene is TRBV29-1, the J gene TRBJ1-1, with D perhaps TRBD1 (6 bases). V was trimmed by 7 bases and J by 5 bases, leaving 17 bases between them. Germline values: CDR1 SQVTM, CDR2 ANQGSEA. The CDR3 runs to 13 residues. This chain's CDR3 is CSGVQGGKTEAFF. For the CDR3, the DNA is TGCAGCGGTGTACAGGGTGGTAAGACTGAAGCTTTCTTT.

This chain links TRBV19 with TRBJ2-1; 10 positions agree with TRBD2. This CDR3 is built from 15 residues. Germline CDR1 is LNHDA and CDR2 is SQIVND (reference sequence). With 4 bases clipped from V and 2 bases from J, the junction kept 2 bases outside the gene matches. CDR3 nucleotides: TGTGCCAGTAGTAAAACTAGCGGGGCCTACAATGAGCAGTTCTTC. Protein product: CASSKTSGAYNEQFF.